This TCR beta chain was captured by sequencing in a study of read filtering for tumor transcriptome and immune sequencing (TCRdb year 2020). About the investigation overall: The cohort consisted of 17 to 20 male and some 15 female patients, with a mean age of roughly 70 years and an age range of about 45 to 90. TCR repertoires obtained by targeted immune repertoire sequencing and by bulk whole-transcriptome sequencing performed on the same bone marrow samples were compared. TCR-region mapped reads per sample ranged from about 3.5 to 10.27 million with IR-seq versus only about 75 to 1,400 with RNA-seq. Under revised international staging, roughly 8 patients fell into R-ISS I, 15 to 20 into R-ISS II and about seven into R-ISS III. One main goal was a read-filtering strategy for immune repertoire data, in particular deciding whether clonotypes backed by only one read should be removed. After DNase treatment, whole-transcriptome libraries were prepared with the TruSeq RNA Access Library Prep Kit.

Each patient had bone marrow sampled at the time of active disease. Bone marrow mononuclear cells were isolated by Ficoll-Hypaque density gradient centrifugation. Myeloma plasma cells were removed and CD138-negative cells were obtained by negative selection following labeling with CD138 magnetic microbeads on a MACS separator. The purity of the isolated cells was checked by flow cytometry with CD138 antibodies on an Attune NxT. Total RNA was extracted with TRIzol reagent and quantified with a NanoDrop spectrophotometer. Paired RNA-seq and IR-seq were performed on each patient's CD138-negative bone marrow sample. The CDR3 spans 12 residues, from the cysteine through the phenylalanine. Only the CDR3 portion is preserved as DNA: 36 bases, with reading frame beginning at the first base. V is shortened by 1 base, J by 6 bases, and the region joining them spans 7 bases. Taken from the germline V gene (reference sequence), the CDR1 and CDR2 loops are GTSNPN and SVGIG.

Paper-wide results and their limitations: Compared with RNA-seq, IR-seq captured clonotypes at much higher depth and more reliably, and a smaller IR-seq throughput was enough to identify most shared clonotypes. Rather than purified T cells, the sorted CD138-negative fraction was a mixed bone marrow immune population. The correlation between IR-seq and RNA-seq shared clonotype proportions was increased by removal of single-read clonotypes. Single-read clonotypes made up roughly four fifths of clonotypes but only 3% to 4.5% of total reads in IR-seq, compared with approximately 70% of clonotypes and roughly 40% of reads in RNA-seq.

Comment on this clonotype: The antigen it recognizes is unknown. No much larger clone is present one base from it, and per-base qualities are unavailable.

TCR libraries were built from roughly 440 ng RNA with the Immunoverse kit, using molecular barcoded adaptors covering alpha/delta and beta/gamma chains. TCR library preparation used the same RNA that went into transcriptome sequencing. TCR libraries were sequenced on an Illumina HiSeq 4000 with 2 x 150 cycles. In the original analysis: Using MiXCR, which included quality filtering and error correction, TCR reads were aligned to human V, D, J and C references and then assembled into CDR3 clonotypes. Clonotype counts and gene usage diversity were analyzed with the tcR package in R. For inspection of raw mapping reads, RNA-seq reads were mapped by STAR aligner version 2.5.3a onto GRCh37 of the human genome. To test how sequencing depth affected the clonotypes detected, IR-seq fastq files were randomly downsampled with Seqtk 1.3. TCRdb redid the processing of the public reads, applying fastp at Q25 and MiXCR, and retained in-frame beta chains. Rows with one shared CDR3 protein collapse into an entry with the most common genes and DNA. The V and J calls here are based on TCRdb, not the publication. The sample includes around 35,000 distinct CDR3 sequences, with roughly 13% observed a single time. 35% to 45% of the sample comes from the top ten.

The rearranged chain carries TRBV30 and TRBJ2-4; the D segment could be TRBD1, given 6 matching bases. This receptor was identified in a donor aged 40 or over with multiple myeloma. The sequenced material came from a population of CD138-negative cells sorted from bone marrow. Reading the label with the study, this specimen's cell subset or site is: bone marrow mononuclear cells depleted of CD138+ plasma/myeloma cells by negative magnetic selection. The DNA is TGTGCCTGGAGTGGCAGGGGAAACATTCAGTACTTC. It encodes CAWSGRGNIQYF.